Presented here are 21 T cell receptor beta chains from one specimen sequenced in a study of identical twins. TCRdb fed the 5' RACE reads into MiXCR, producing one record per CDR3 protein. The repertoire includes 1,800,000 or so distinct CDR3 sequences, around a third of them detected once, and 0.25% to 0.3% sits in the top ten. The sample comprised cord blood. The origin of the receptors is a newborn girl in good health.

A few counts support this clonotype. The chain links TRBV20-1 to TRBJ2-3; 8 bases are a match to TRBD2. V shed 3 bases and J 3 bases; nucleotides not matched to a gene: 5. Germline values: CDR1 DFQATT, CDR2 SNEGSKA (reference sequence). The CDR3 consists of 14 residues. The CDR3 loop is CSARETSVTDTQYF. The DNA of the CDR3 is TGCAGTGCTAGGGAGACTAGCGTAACAGATACGCAGTATTTT.

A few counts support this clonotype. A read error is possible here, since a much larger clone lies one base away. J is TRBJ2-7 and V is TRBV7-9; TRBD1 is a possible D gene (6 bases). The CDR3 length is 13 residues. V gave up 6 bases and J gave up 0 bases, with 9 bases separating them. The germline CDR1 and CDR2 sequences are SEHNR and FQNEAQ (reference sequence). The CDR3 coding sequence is TGTGCCAGCAGGCCGGGACACTCCTACGAGCAGTACTTC. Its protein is CASRPGHSYEQYF.

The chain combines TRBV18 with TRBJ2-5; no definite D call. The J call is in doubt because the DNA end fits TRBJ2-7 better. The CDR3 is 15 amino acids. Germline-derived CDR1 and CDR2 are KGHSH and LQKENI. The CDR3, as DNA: TGTGCCAGCTCACCACTGGGTGTTCAGGCTCACGAGCAGTACTTC. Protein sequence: CASSPLGVQAHEQYF.

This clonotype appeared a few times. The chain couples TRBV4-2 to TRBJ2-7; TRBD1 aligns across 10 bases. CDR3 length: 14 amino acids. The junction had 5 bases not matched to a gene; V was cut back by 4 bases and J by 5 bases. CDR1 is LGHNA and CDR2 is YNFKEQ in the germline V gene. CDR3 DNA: TGTGCCAGCAGCCGGGACAGGGGTGTGAACGAGCAGTACTTC. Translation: CASSRDRGVNEQYF.

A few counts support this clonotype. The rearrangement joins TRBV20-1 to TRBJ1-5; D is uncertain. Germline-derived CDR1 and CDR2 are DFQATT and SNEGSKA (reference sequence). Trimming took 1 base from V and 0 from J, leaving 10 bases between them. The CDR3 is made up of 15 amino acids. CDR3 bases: TGCAGTGCTAGAGTAGCCCTTTCTAGCAATCAGCCCCAGCATTTT. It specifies CSARVALSSNQPQHF.

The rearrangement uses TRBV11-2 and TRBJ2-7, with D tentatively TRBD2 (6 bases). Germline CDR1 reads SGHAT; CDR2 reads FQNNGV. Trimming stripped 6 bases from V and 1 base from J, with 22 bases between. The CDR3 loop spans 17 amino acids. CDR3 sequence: CASRSGVRGIISYEQYF. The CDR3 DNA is TGTGCCAGCAGGTCGGGGGTTCGGGGAATTATATCCTACGAGCAGTACTTC.

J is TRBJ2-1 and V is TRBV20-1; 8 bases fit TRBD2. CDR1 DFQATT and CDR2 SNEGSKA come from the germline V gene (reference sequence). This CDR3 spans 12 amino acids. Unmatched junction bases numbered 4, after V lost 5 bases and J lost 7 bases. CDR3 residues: CSASTSANEQFF. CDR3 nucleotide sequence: TGCAGTGCTTCGACTAGCGCGAATGAGCAGTTCTTC.

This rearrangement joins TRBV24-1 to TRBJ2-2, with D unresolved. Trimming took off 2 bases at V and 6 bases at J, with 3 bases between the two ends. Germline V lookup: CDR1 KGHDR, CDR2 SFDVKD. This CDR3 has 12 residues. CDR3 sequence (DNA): TGTGCCACCAGTGATTACTCCGGGGAGCTGTTTTTT. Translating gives CATSDYSGELFF.

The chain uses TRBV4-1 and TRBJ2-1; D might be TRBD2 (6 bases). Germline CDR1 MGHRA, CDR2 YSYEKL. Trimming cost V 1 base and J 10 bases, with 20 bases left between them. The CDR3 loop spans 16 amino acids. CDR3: CASSQVVTATSCEQFF. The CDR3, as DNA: TGCGCCAGCAGCCAAGTTGTCACTGCGACTAGTTGCGAGCAGTTCTTC.

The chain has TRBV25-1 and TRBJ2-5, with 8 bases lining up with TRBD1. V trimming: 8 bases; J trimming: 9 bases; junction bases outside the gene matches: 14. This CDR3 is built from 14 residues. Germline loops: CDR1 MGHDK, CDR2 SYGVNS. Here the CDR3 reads CASASDREGEAQYF. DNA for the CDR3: TGTGCCAGCGCCTCGGACAGGGAAGGGGAGGCCCAGTACTTC.

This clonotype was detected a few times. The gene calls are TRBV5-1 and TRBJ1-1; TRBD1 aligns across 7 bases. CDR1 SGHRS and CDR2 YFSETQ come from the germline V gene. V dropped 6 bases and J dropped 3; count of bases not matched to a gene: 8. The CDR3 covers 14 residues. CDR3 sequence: CASNQIGGDTEAFF. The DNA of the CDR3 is TGCGCCAGCAACCAAATAGGGGGCGACACTGAAGCTTTCTTT.

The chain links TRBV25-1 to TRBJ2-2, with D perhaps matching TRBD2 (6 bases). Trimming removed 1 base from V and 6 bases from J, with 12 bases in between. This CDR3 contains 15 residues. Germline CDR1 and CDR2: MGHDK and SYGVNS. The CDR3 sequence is CASSEFGTGPGELFF. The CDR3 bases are TGTGCCAGCAGTGAATTCGGGACTGGGCCCGGGGAGCTGTTTTTT.

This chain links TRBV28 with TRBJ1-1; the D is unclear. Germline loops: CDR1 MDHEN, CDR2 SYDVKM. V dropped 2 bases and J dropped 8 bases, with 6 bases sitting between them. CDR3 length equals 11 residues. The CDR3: CASSLTREAFF. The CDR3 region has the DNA TGTGCCAGCAGTTTAACCAGGGAAGCTTTCTTT.

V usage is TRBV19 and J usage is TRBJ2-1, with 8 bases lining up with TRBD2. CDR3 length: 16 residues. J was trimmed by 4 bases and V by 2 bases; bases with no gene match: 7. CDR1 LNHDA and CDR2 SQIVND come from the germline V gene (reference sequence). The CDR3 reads CASSIIPGGAYNEQFF. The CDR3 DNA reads TGTGCCAGTAGTATAATTCCCGGGGGGGCGTACAATGAGCAGTTCTTC.

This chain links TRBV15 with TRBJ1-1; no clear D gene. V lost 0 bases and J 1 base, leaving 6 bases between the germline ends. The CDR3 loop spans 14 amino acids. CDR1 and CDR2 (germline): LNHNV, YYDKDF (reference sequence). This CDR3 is CATSRDQWNTEAFF. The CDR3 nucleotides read TGTGCCACCAGCAGAGATCAGTGGAACACTGAAGCTTTCTTT.

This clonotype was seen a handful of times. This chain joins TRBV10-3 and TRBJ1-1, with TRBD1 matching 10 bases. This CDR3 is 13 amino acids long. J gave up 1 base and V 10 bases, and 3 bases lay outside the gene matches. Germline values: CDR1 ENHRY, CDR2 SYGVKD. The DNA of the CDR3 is TGTGCCACCCGGGACAGGGGGAACACTGAAGCTTTCTTT. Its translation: CATRDRGNTEAFF.

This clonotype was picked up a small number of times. As DNA, the CDR3 is TGTGCCATCAGTGAGGGACAGGGGAACACCGGGGAGCTGTTTTTT. Amino acid sequence: CAISEGQGNTGELFF. This chain links TRBV10-3 with TRBJ2-2; TRBD1 matches at 8 bases. Looked up from germline, CDR1 is ENHRY and CDR2 is SYGVKD. This CDR3 contains 15 residues. The V segment lost 2 bases and the J segment 1 base; nucleotides outside the gene matches: 0.

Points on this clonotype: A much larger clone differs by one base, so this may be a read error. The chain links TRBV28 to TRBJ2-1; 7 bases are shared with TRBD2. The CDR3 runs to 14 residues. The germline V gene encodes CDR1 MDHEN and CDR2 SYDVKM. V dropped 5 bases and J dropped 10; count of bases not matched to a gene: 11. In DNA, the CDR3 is TGTGCCAGCAGTCCCGGACTAGTAGGCTACGAGCAGTTCTTC. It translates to CASSPGLVGYEQFF. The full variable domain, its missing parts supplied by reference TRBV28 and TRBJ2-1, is DVKVTQSSRYLVKRTGEKVFLECVQDMDHENMFWYRQDPGLGLRLIYFSYDVKMKEKGDIPEGYSVSREKKERFSLILESASTNQTSMYLCASSPGLVGYEQFFGPGTRLTVL.

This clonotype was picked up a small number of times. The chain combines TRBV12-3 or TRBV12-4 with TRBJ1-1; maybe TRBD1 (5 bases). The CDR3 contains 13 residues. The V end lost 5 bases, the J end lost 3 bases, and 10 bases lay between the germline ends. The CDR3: CASSTNRYTEAFF. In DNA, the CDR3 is TGTGCCAGCAGTACAAACAGGTACACTGAAGCTTTCTTT.

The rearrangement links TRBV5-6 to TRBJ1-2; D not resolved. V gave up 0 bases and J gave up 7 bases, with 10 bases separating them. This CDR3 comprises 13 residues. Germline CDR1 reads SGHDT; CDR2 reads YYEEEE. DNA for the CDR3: TGTGCCAGCAGCTTGGATTCAGAGGGTGGCTACACCTTC. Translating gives CASSLDSEGGYTF.

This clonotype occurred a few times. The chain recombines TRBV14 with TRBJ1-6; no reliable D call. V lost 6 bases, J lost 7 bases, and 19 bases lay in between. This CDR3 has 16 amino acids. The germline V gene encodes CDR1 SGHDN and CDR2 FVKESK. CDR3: CASSSPGGHLNSPLHF. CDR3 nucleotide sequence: TGTGCCAGCAGTTCGCCCGGAGGGCATTTGAATTCACCCCTCCACTTT.